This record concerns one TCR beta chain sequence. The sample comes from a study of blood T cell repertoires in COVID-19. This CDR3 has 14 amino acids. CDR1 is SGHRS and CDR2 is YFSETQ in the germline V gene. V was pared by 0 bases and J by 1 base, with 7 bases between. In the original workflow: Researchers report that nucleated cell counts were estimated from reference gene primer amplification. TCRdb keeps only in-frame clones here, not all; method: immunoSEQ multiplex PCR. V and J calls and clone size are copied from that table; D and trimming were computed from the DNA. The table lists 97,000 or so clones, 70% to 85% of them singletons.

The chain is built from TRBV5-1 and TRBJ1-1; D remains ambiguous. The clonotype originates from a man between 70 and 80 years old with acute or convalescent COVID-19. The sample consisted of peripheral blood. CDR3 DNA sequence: TGCGCCAGCAGCTTGGAGGGAGGGAACACTGAAGCTTTCTTT. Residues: CASSLEGGNTEAFF. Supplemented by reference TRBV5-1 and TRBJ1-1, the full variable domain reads KAGVTQTPRYLIKTRGQQVTLSCSPISGHRSVSWYQQTPGQGLQFLFEYFSETQRNKGNFPGRFSGRQFSNSRSEMNVSTLELGDSALYLCASSLEGGNTEAFFGQGTRLTVV.